The 25 T cell receptor beta chains listed next were all sequenced from one sample in a study of cytomegalovirus exposure and HLA in healthy donors. Primers: 60 Vbeta forward and 13 Jbeta reverse. Method: immunoSEQ multiplex PCR; TCRdb's copy keeps in-frame clones and lacks some. The table has about 130,000 clones, roughly 74% seen once. The specimen was PBMCs. The receptors were gathered from a woman aged 45-60 years in good health and CMV-seropositive.

The chain links TRBV30 to TRBJ1-1; D might be TRBD1 (5 bases). Germline V CDR1 and CDR2: GTSNPN, SVGIG (reference sequence). The CDR3 extends over 11 amino acids. The germline V and J ends were trimmed by 8 bases and 6 bases, with 13 bases remaining between them. The CDR3: CAQEGTSEAFF. DNA for the CDR3: TGTGCCCAGGAGGGGACTTCTGAAGCTTTCTTT.

The chain links TRBV4-3 to TRBJ1-2; unclear D gene. This CDR3 contains 15 residues. Per germline, CDR1 LGHNA and CDR2 YSLEER. Trimming shortened V by 1 base and J by 3 bases, and 12 bases separated the two germline ends. In nucleotides, the CDR3 is TGCGCCAGCAGCCAAGGTTACAAGAGCGACTATGGCTACACCTTC. Its protein product is CASSQGYKSDYGYTF.

Ten or more counts support this clone. The CDR3 protein is CASRAGQGYEQYF. For the CDR3, the DNA is TGTGCCAGCAGGGCGGGACAGGGCTACGAGCAGTACTTC. This chain connects TRBV6-5 to TRBJ2-7; 9 nucleotides align to TRBD1. The germline gives CDR1 MNHEY, CDR2 SVGAGI. This CDR3 is built from 13 residues. V lost 6 bases to trimming and J lost 3 bases; unmatched junction nucleotides: 3.

The chain joins TRBV10-3 to TRBJ1-4; a weak D match, TRBD1 (6 bases). Trimming took off 4 bases at V and 3 bases at J, with 15 bases between the two ends. CDR3 length: 16 amino acids. Germline V gene lookup returns CDR1 ENHRY and CDR2 SYGVKD. CDR3 bases: TGTGCCATCAGTGTGAAGGGGCCAGGGGCTAATGAAAAACTGTTTTTT. Protein: CAISVKGPGANEKLFF.

The rearrangement uses TRBV6-5 and TRBJ1-1, with a possible D match to TRBD1 (6 bases). Germline assignment: CDR1 MNHEY and CDR2 SVGAGI. V gave up 9 bases and J gave up 4 bases, with 18 bases separating them. The CDR3 has 14 residues. The CDR3 sequence is CASQRPGQFTEAFF. DNA for the CDR3: TGTGCCAGTCAAAGACCGGGACAATTCACTGAAGCTTTCTTT.

The rearrangement links TRBV27 to TRBJ2-2, with a weak D call TRBD2 (6 bases). The CDR3 loop spans 13 amino acids. The ends were cut back, 6 bases at V and 4 bases at J, with 9 bases in the middle. In germline, CDR1 is MNHEY, CDR2 SMNVEV (reference sequence). CDR3 residues: CASRTRVTGELFF. CDR3 nucleotides: TGTGCCAGCAGGACTAGGGTCACCGGGGAGCTGTTTTTT.

The V and J genes are TRBV14 and TRBJ1-2; the D gene is possibly TRBD1 (5 bases). V lost 1 base and J lost 6, with 12 bases in between. CDR1 is SGHDN and CDR2 is FVKESK in the germline V gene. This CDR3 is built from 14 residues. The CDR3 is CASSQVGLPDGYTF. DNA for the CDR3: TGTGCCAGCAGCCAAGTGGGACTACCGGATGGCTACACCTTC.

The CDR3 nucleotides read TGTGCCAGCAGTCGAGGGGGGACAGGGACGGAGCCCCAGCATTTT. This encodes CASSRGGTGTEPQHF. The rearrangement uses TRBV28 and TRBJ1-5, with TRBD1 matching 9 bases. Germline V lookup: CDR1 MDHEN, CDR2 SYDVKM. V lost 5 bases, J lost 8 bases, and 10 bases stayed unmatched. The CDR3 contains 15 residues. The full variable domain, in which reference TRBV28 and TRBJ1-5 provide the parts outside the CDR3, is DVKVTQSSRYLVKRTGEKVFLECVQDMDHENMFWYRQDPGLGLRLIYFSYDVKMKEKGDIPEGYSVSREKKERFSLILESASTNQTSMYLCASSRGGTGTEPQHFGDGTRLSIL.

The chain recombines TRBV10-2 with TRBJ2-5; 8 bases fit TRBD1. This CDR3 contains 13 residues. The germline V gene has CDR1 WSHSY and CDR2 SAAADI. Trimming removed 5 bases from V and 4 bases from J; junction bases left unmatched: 3. The CDR3 DNA reads as TGCGCCAGCAGTTCACAGGGGGGAGAGACCCAGTACTTC. Encoded protein: CASSSQGGETQYF.

The V gene is TRBV7-2, the J gene TRBJ2-1; 16 bases agree with TRBD2. The V gene's germline CDR1 is SGHTA and CDR2 FQGNSA. V gave up 0 bases and J gave up 5 bases; unmatched junction bases: 10. CDR3 length: 20 residues. CDR3 loop: CASSLAPGLAGGLLNNEQFF. CDR3 sequence (DNA): TGTGCCAGCAGCTTAGCCCCGGGACTAGCGGGGGGGCTGCTAAACAATGAGCAGTTCTTC.

This clone was seen just once. The chain links TRBV6-5 to TRBJ1-2; 9 bases match TRBD1. The CDR3 length is 15 residues. The V segment lost 6 bases and the J segment 4 bases; nucleotides outside the gene matches: 9. Germline assignment: CDR1 MNHEY and CDR2 SVGAGI. For the CDR3, the DNA is TGTGCCAGCAGCTCTCCGGAGACAGGGGGCTATGGCTACACCTTC. Its protein is CASSSPETGGYGYTF.

The chain joins TRBV14 to TRBJ1-4; D not resolved. Germline loops: CDR1 SGHDN, CDR2 FVKESK. V was shortened by 1 base and J by 6 bases, with 12 bases between the two germline ends. The length of the CDR3 is 15 residues. Here the CDR3 DNA reads TGTGCCAGCAGCCAAGGCGTTCCGATCGATGAAAAACTGTTTTTT. It yields the protein CASSQGVPIDEKLFF.

This clone appeared a few times. The CDR3 region has the DNA TGTGCCAGCAGCTTAGAAGGACAGGGGAACACTGAAGCTTTCTTT. It translates to CASSLEGQGNTEAFF. The V and J genes are TRBV7-2 and TRBJ1-1; 8 nucleotides line up with TRBD1. From germline, CDR1 is SGHTA and CDR2 FQGNSA. V was pared by 1 base and J by 1 base, with 2 bases of the junction left unmatched. This CDR3 region has 15 residues.

The rearrangement joins TRBV27 to TRBJ1-5; D gene ambiguous. Trimming removed 3 bases at V and 3 bases at J, with 6 bases between. This CDR3 comprises 13 residues. In germline, CDR1 is MNHEY, CDR2 SMNVEV (reference sequence). CDR3 sequence reads: CASSFQINQPQHF. CDR3 DNA sequence: TGTGCCAGCAGTTTTCAGATCAATCAGCCCCAGCATTTT.

The rearrangement links TRBV13 to TRBJ1-3; 7 bases map to TRBD1. Losses at the gene ends were 5 bases for V and 0 bases for J; bases not matched to a gene: 10. Germline V CDR1 and CDR2: PRHDT, FYEKMQ (reference sequence). CDR3 length: 17 residues. In DNA, the CDR3 is TGTGCCAGCAGCCGGGGGACAGCGAGTTTCTCTGGAAACACCATATATTTT. This sequence encodes CASSRGTASFSGNTIYF.

The chain combines TRBV7-2 with TRBJ2-2, with 8 bases identical to TRBD1. The CDR3 extends over 16 amino acids. CDR1 SGHTA and CDR2 FQGNSA come from the germline V gene. The junction had 5 bases not matched to a gene; V was cut back by 0 bases and J by 5 bases. CDR3 nucleotides: TGTGCCAGCAGCTTAGCGAGGACAGGGTGGACCGGGGAGCTGTTTTTT. It translates to CASSLARTGWTGELFF. The full variable domain, completed using reference TRBV7-2 and TRBJ2-2, is GAGVSQSPSNKVTEKGKDVELRCDPISGHTALYWYRQSLGQGLEFLIYFQGNSAPDKSGLPSDRFSAERTGGSVSTLTIQRTQQEDSAVYLCASSLARTGWTGELFFGEGSRLTVL.

The V and J genes are TRBV30 and TRBJ1-1, with 8 bases that match TRBD1. Unmatched junction bases numbered 3, after V lost 7 bases and J lost 2 bases. The germline gives CDR1 GTSNPN, CDR2 SVGIG (reference sequence). The CDR3 is 12 residues long. CDR3 loop: CAFDRGNTEAFF. The CDR3 nucleotides read TGTGCCTTTGACAGGGGTAACACTGAAGCTTTCTTT.

The V and J genes are TRBV6-6 and TRBJ2-2, with 11 nucleotides matching TRBD1. Germline V gene lookup returns CDR1 MNHNY and CDR2 SVGAGI (reference sequence). The CDR3 covers 16 residues. The J segment lost 5 bases and the V segment lost 5 bases, leaving 7 bases of the junction unmatched. Written as DNA, the CDR3 is TGTGCCAGCAGTCCTGCGGACAGGGGGCGAACCGGGGAGCTGTTTTTT. Translation: CASSPADRGRTGELFF.

This chain joins TRBV9 and TRBJ1-1; D is undetermined. CDR1 is SGDLS and CDR2 is YYNGEE in the germline V gene. Deletions cut 0 bases from V and 5 bases from J, with 8 bases between. CDR3 length: 13 residues. CDR3: CASSVVGSTEAFF. For the CDR3, the DNA is TGTGCCAGCAGCGTAGTGGGCAGTACTGAAGCTTTCTTT.

Of note for this clone: Its ends do not fully match the called genes, so a read error is possible. At the DNA level, this CDR3 is encoded by other sequences in the same sample as well. The chain couples TRBV15 to TRBJ2-3, with D possibly matching TRBD1 (6 bases). This CDR3 spans 17 amino acids. CDR1 is LNHNV and CDR2 is YYDKDF in the germline V gene (reference sequence). The CDR3 here is CATSRGVIGQSTDTQYF. The CDR3 region has the DNA TGTGCCACCAGCAGAGGTGTCATCGGACAGAGCACGGATACGCAGTATTTT.

This clone showed up just a few times. The chain links TRBV12-5 to TRBJ1-2; D perhaps matches TRBD1 (6 bases). Trimming stripped 1 base from V and 3 bases from J, with 18 bases between. In germline, CDR1 is LGHNT, CDR2 FRNRAP. This CDR3 has 17 residues. The DNA for the CDR3 is TGTGCTAGTGGTTTGGCGAAAAGACAGGAGAGAGACTATGGCTACACCTTC. It encodes CASGLAKRQERDYGYTF.

The chain recombines TRBV30 with TRBJ2-7, with D possibly TRBD1 on 5 matching bases. Germline V gene sequence: CDR1 GTSNPN, CDR2 SVGIG (reference sequence). The CDR3 extends over 13 amino acids. Trimming pared 2 bases from V and 4 bases from J, leaving 12 bases between. CDR3 amino acids: CAWSSGSGYEQYF. The DNA for the CDR3 is TGTGCCTGGAGTTCAGGGTCAGGATACGAGCAGTACTTC.

In its sample, this clone was seen a few times. The chain carries TRBV5-8 and TRBJ2-7, with 9 bases that match TRBD1. J was trimmed by 6 bases and V by 5 bases; bases with no gene match: 9. This CDR3 has 14 amino acids. The germline CDR1 and CDR2 sequences are SGHTS and YDEGEE. CDR3 sequence (DNA): TGTGCCAGCAGTAGGGACAGGGTCGTAGTCGAGCAGTACTTC. Encoded protein: CASSRDRVVVEQYF.

V gene TRBV19 combines with J gene TRBJ1-1, with 9 bases fitting TRBD1. Trimming at V came to 5 bases and at J to 4 bases, leaving 8 bases not matched to a gene. The CDR3 covers 15 residues. Germline assignment: CDR1 LNHDA and CDR2 SQIVND (reference sequence). Here the CDR3 DNA reads TGTGCCAGTAGTGTACAGGGGGCTTGGTTCACTGAAGCTTTCTTT. It codes for CASSVQGAWFTEAFF.

The rearrangement joins TRBV2 to TRBJ2-3; 7 bases match TRBD2. Germline trimming cut 4 bases from V and 2 bases from J; bases unmatched to any gene: 6. The germline CDR1 and CDR2 sequences are SNHLY and FYNNEI. The CDR3 has 15 residues. CDR3: CASSVQRGTTDTQYF. The CDR3 DNA follows: TGTGCCAGCAGTGTGCAGCGGGGAACCACAGATACGCAGTATTTT.